This TCR beta chain appears in the sequencing data of a study of blood T cells in healthy people across ages. From germline, CDR1 is SQVTM and CDR2 ANQGSEA. CDR3 length: 13 amino acids. With V trimmed by 8 bases and J by 4 bases, 4 bases remained unmatched. A second PCR, run for 7 to 11 cycles, used a sample-barcoded 5' primer plus a J-beta primer mix. Using its own MiXCR run on the 5' RACE reads, TCRdb lists one record per CDR3 protein. The table includes more than 800,000 distinct CDR3 sequences, more than 25% detected once. This clonotype was observed a handful of times. The TCR sequence derives from a woman aged 80 or over in good health. Source material: blood. The genes are TRBV29-1 and TRBJ2-2; 10 positions match TRBD1. The DNA for the CDR3 is TGCAGCACCCGGGACAGGGGCACCGGGGAGCTGTTTTTT. The encoded protein is CSTRDRGTGELFF.